This TCR beta chain is drawn from a study of T cell responses to AZD1222 COVID-19 vaccine. The CDR3 spans 13 residues. V shed 1 base and J shed 1 base, with 4 bases lying between them. Germline V gene sequence: CDR1 LGHDT, CDR2 YNNKEL (reference sequence). The study, taken as a whole, reports: After two AZD1222 doses, spike-specific TCR breadth and depth rose versus day 0. Per reports, nearly half of all spike-specific TCRs target regions that are unmutated in variants. After the peak T cell response, and only then, were repertoires sampled. White British donors predominated, females outnumbered males, and clonal diversity was possibly underestimated.

TCRdb's copy holds only in-frame clones and misses some; the assay was immunoSEQ multiplex PCR. The table has under 85,000 clones, approximately 86% seen once. To note about this clone: Antigen specificity is unknown.

This chain uses TRBV3-1 (or the pseudogene TRBV3-2) with TRBJ1-1; D is ambiguous. The source is an adult in good health. The sample consisted of peripheral blood, taken on day 0 of MenACWY control vaccination. CDR3 in amino acids: CASSQGWNTEAFF. The CDR3 bases are TGTGCCAGCAGCCAAGGGTGGAACACTGAAGCTTTCTTT.